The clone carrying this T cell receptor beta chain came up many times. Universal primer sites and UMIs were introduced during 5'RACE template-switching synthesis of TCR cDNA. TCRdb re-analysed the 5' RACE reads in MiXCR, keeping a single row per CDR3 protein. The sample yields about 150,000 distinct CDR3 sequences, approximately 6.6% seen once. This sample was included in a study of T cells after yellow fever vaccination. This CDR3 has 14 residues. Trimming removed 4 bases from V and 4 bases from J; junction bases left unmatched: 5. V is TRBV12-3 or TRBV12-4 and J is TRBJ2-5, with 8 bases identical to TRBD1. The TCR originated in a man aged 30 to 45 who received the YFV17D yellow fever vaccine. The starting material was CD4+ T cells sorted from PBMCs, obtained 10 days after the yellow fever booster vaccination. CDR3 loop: CASSWDRSIETQYF. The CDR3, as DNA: TGTGCCAGCAGTTGGGACAGGTCGATAGAGACCCAGTACTTC.